The 14 T cell receptor beta chains below come from one sample, sequenced in a study of shared clonotypes between healthy human individuals. Only in-frame clones appear in the TCRdb table, and some are missing; sequencing was by immunoSEQ multiplex PCR. The sample shows approximately 1,000,000 clones, more than 75% of them seen only once. The sequenced sample was memory CD4+ T cells from PBMCs. Subset indicated: CD45RA-negative fraction. The receptors were sampled from a young man in good health. Some clones in this sample may be carry-over from other donors' samples.

The J gene is TRBJ2-5, the V gene TRBV28, with a tentative D call TRBD1 (6 bases). With 5 bases removed from V and 5 bases from J, the gap between germline ends came to 21 bases. This CDR3 region has 16 residues. Germline V CDR1 and CDR2: MDHEN, SYDVKM. The CDR3 bases are TGTGCCAGCAGTCCGGGTGGGCTAGGGGGATGGGAGACCCAGTACTTC. It codes for CASSPGGLGGWETQYF. The full variable domain, with the rest looked up from reference TRBV28 and TRBJ2-5, is DVKVTQSSRYLVKRTGEKVFLECVQDMDHENMFWYRQDPGLGLRLIYFSYDVKMKEKGDIPEGYSVSREKKERFSLILESASTNQTSMYLCASSPGGLGGWETQYFGPGTRLLVL.

This clone was recorded once. CDR3 protein: CASSGQGSANVLTF. The CDR3, as DNA: TGTGCCAGCAGCGGACAGGGATCCGCCAACGTCCTGACTTTC. The chain is built from TRBV2 and TRBJ2-6, with 8 bases fitting TRBD1. CDR1 and CDR2 from the germline V gene are SNHLY and FYNNEI. V trimming: 6 bases; J trimming: 7 bases; junction bases outside the gene matches: 5. The CDR3 totals 14 residues.

This chain uses TRBV4-2 with TRBJ2-1, with D maybe TRBD2 (6 bases). Trimming took off 1 base at V and 4 bases at J, with 11 bases between the two ends. The CDR3 is 15 amino acids. Per germline, CDR1 LGHNA and CDR2 YNFKEQ. Here the CDR3 reads CASSQGHGGYNEQFF. DNA of the CDR3: TGTGCCAGCAGCCAAGGACACGGGGGTTACAATGAGCAGTTCTTC.

The chain joins TRBV7-8 to TRBJ2-3; 7 nucleotides match TRBD2. CDR1 is SGHVS and CDR2 is FQNEAQ in the germline V gene. Trimming cost V 1 base and J 4 bases; bases outside gene matches: 8. The CDR3 spans 16 residues. CDR3 sequence: CASSLGPRLAADTQYF. CDR3 DNA sequence: TGTGCCAGCAGCTTAGGTCCCAGGCTAGCGGCAGATACGCAGTATTTT.

In this sample, this clone turned up once. Sequence at one end of the junction differs from germline and may be a read error. The chain links TRBV28 to TRBJ1-2; 8 positions match TRBD1. The CDR3 consists of 13 residues. CDR1 and CDR2 from the germline V gene are MDHEN and SYDVKM. DNA for the CDR3: TGTGCCAGCACTTTAACAGGGGGCTATGGCTACACCTTC. Its protein is CASTLTGGYGYTF.

The chain is built from TRBV27 and TRBJ1-2, with TRBD1 matching 7 bases. With 9 bases clipped from V and 8 bases from J, the junction kept 15 bases outside the gene matches. The CDR3 covers 14 residues. CDR1 MNHEY and CDR2 SMNVEV come from the germline V gene (reference sequence). The CDR3 sequence is CARGGPTGRKGYTF. For the CDR3, the DNA is TGTGCCAGGGGGGGGCCGACAGGGCGGAAAGGCTACACCTTC.

The chain combines TRBV7-9 with TRBJ1-1, with D perhaps TRBD1 (6 bases). The CDR3 covers 15 residues. V lost 0 bases and J 8 bases, leaving 16 bases between the germline ends. Germline V gives CDR1 SEHNR, CDR2 FQNEAQ (reference sequence). The CDR3 protein is CASSLAGAYGREAFF. As DNA, the CDR3 is TGTGCCAGCAGCTTAGCGGGGGCGTACGGTAGGGAAGCTTTCTTT. Combining the CDR3 with reference TRBV7-9 and TRBJ1-1 gives the whole variable domain DTGVSQNPRHKITKRGQNVTFRCDPISEHNRLYWYRQTLGQGPEFLTYFQNEAQLEKSRLLSDRFSAERPKGSFSTLEIQRTEQGDSAMYLCASSLAGAYGREAFFGQGTRLTVV.

The chain links TRBV5-1 to TRBJ2-5; 10 nucleotides align to TRBD1. CDR3 length: 16 residues. V was pared by 3 bases and J by 1 base, with 6 bases of the junction left unmatched. Germline CDR1 and CDR2: SGHRS and YFSETQ. The CDR3 region has the DNA TGCGCCAGCAGCTCCGGGACAGGGGCACCCCAAGAGACCCAGTACTTC. Protein: CASSSGTGAPQETQYF. The complete variable domain, with remaining parts taken from reference TRBV5-1 and TRBJ2-5, reads KAGVTQTPRYLIKTRGQQVTLSCSPISGHRSVSWYQQTPGQGLQFLFEYFSETQRNKGNFPGRFSGRQFSNSRSEMNVSTLELGDSALYLCASSSGTGAPQETQYFGPGTRLLVL.

This clone was detected a few times. The sample holds other DNA sequences that translate to the same CDR3. V usage is TRBV7-9 and J usage is TRBJ2-7, with 10 bases identical to TRBD1. The CDR3 totals 15 residues. CDR1 and CDR2 from the germline V gene are SEHNR and FQNEAQ (reference sequence). With 2 bases clipped from V and 4 bases from J, the junction kept 5 bases outside the gene matches. In DNA form, the CDR3 reads TGTGCCAGCAGCTTATTGACAGGGGGCGCGTACGAGCAGTACTTC. Translation gives CASSLLTGGAYEQYF.

This sequence joins TRBV18 and TRBJ1-5; D is ambiguous. There are 13 residues in the CDR3. Germline lookup yields CDR1 KGHSH and CDR2 LQKENI. Trimming pared 3 bases from V and 7 bases from J, leaving 10 bases between. The CDR3 here is CASSPQAEQPQHF. CDR3 bases: TGTGCCAGCTCACCCCAAGCGGAACAGCCCCAGCATTTT.

The chain joins TRBV5-1 to TRBJ2-7; 7 positions match TRBD1. V lost 0 bases to trimming and J lost 4 bases; unmatched junction nucleotides: 7. Germline V gives CDR1 SGHRS, CDR2 YFSETQ. The CDR3 is 15 residues long. For the CDR3, the DNA is TGCGCCAGCAGCTTGGCCGGGACAGCGCTGTACGAGCAGTACTTC. It specifies CASSLAGTALYEQYF. Variable domain in full (rest from reference TRBV5-1 and TRBJ2-7): KAGVTQTPRYLIKTRGQQVTLSCSPISGHRSVSWYQQTPGQGLQFLFEYFSETQRNKGNFPGRFSGRQFSNSRSEMNVSTLELGDSALYLCASSLAGTALYEQYFGPGTRLTVT.

This chain uses TRBV11-2 with TRBJ2-6, with a possible D match to TRBD1 (6 bases). The CDR3 totals 17 residues. V was trimmed by 3 bases and J by 4 bases, leaving 16 bases between them. Looked up from germline, CDR1 is SGHAT and CDR2 is FQNNGV. The CDR3, as DNA: TGTGCCAGCAGCTTTAAAGCAGGGGTTACGGGGGCCAACGTCCTGACTTTC. The encoded protein is CASSFKAGVTGANVLTF.

This clone showed up just once. The chain has TRBV5-1 and TRBJ2-1; D gene uncertain. Germline CDR1 reads SGHRS; CDR2 reads YFSETQ. The CDR3 is made up of 13 amino acids. V was cut by 0 bases and J by 5 bases, with 6 bases left in between. CDR3 in amino acids: CASSLAPHNEQFF. The CDR3, as DNA: TGCGCCAGCAGCTTGGCTCCCCACAATGAGCAGTTCTTC.

A few counts support this clone. The rearrangement links TRBV7-9 to TRBJ1-4; TRBD1 might be the D (5 bases). This CDR3 comprises 16 residues. V gave up 5 bases and J gave up 2 bases, with 15 bases separating them. Germline V CDR1 and CDR2: SEHNR, FQNEAQ (reference sequence). The CDR3 reads CASSPYGALTNEKLFF. The CDR3 DNA follows: TGTGCCAGCAGCCCCTACGGGGCTCTCACTAATGAAAAACTGTTTTTT.